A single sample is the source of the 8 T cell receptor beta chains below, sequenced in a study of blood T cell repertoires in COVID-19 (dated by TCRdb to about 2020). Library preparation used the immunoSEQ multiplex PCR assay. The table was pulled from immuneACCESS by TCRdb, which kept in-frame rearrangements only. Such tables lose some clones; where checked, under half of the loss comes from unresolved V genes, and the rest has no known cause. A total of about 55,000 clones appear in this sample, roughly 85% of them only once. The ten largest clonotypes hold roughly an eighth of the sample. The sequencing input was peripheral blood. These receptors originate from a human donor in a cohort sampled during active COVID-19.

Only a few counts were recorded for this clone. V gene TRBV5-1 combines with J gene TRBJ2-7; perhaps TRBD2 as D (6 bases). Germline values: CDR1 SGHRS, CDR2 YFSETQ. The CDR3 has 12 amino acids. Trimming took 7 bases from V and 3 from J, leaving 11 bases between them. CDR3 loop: CASGWGDYEQYF. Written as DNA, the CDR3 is TGCGCCAGCGGGTGGGGGGACTACGAGCAGTACTTC. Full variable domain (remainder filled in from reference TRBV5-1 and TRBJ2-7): KAGVTQTPRYLIKTRGQQVTLSCSPISGHRSVSWYQQTPGQGLQFLFEYFSETQRNKGNFPGRFSGRQFSNSRSEMNVSTLELGDSALYLCASGWGDYEQYFGPGTRLTVT.

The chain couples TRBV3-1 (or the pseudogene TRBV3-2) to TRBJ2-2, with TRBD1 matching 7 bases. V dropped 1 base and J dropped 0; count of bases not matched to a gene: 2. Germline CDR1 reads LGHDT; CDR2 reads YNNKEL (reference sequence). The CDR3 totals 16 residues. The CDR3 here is CASSQGGTANTGELFF. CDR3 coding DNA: TGTGCCAGCAGCCAAGGAGGGACAGCGAACACCGGGGAGCTGTTTTTT.

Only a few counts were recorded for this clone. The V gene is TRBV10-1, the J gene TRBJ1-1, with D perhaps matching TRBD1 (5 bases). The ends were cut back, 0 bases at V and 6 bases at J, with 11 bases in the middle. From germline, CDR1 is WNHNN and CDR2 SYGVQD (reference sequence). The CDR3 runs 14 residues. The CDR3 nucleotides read TGCGCCAGCAGTGAGTCTTTCAGGGTCGCTGAAGCTTTCTTT. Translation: CASSESFRVAEAFF.

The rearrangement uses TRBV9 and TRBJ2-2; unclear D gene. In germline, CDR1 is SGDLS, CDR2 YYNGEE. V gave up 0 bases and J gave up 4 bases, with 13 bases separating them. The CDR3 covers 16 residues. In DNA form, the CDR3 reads TGTGCCAGCAGCGTAGATCCGAGCGTTGGCACCGGGGAGCTGTTTTTT. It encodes CASSVDPSVGTGELFF.

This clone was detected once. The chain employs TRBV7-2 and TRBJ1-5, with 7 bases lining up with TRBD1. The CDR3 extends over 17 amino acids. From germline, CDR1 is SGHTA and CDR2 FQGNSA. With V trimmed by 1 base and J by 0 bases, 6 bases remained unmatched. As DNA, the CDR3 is TGTGCCAGCAGCTTAGTAGGGACAGCCCGTAGCAATCAGCCCCAGCATTTT. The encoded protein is CASSLVGTARSNQPQHF.

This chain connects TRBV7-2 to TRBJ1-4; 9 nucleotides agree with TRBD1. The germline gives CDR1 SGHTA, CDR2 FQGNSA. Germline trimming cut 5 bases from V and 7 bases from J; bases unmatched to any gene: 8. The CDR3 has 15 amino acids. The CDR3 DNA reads TGTGCCAGCAGCATCACAGGGGGCCCTTTTGAAAAACTGTTTTTT. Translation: CASSITGGPFEKLFF.

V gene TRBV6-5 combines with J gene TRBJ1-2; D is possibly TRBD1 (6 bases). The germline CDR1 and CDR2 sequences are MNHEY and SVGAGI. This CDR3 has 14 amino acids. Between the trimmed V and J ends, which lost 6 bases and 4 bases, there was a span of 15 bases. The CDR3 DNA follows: TGTGCCAGCAGACACAGGGAAAAAGGCTATGGCTACACCTTC. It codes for CASRHREKGYGYTF.

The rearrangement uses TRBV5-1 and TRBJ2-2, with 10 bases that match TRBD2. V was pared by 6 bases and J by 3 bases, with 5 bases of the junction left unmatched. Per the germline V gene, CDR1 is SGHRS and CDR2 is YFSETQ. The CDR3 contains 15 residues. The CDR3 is CASTGLAGDTGELFF. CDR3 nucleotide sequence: TGCGCCAGCACTGGGCTAGCGGGGGACACCGGGGAGCTGTTTTTT.